The rows below give T cell receptor beta chains drawn from one sample of a study of CD8+ T cells in alopecia areata. Method: immunoSEQ multiplex PCR; TCRdb's copy keeps in-frame clones and lacks some. The repertoire holds 150,000 to 250,000 clones, with 45% to 75% as singletons. The material was CD4+ T cells sorted from blood, obtained at week 4, from a patient treated with tofacitinib. These receptors originate from a human donor with alopecia areata. Each CDR3 is given with its conserved first and last residue. The order of the fields is D gene, V gene, clone size, J gene, CDR3 DNA, CDR3 protein. A D gene is named only where the DNA matches it firmly. Clone size is stated in some rows and not others, as once, few, many or a class when expanded.

>-|TRBV7-2|-|TRBJ2-5
TGTGCCAGCACGCTCCGCCCCGGGGAGACCCAGTACTTC
CASTLRPGETQYF
>-|TRBV5-6|-|TRBJ1-1
TGTGCCAGCAGCTTGGCCGGGATTAAAGCTTTCTTT
CASSLAGIKAFF
>TRBD1|TRBV5-1|-|TRBJ1-2
TGCGCCAGCAGCTTGGCCCTGGGACGTGGGACAGGGAATGGCTACACCTTC
CASSLALGRGTGNGYTF
>-|TRBV7-2|-|TRBJ1-4
TGTGCCAGCAGCTTCGGGGGAGCTAATGAAAAACTGTTTTTT
CASSFGGANEKLFF
>-|TRBV4-1|-|TRBJ2-5
TGCGCCAGCAGCCCGACAGGTTTGGAGACCCAGTACTTC
CASSPTGLETQYF
>TRBD1|TRBV30|-|TRBJ1-1
TGTGCCTGGAGTCCCCGGACAGGGGCATTCGGTGAAGCTTTCTTT
CAWSPRTGAFGEAFF
>-|TRBV27|-|TRBJ2-6
TGTGCCAGCAGTCCCAGGGGCGGAGGGGCCAACGTCCTGACTTTC
CASSPRGGGANVLTF
>-|TRBV2|-|TRBJ1-2
TGTGCCAGCACCTTGGGGCCCTTGATCTATGGCTACACCTTC
CASTLGPLIYGYTF
>-|TRBV20-1|-|TRBJ2-7
TGCAGTGCCCCGGGGACACGACGGCAGTACTTC
CSAPGTRRQYF
>-|TRBV27|few|TRBJ1-1
TGTGCCAGCAGTTTATCGTTCAACACTGAAGCTTTCTTT
CASSLSFNTEAFF
>-|TRBV7-7|-|TRBJ2-7
TGTGCTAGCAGCTTAACCCAGGTTACCGAGCAGTACTTC
CASSLTQVTEQYF
>-|TRBV11-2|-|TRBJ1-1
TGTGCCAGCAGCTTCCAACACCTGAACACTGAAGCTTTCTTT
CASSFQHLNTEAFF
>TRBD1|TRBV2|-|TRBJ1-6
TGTGCCAGCAGTGAATCCGGGACAGGGGTTTCACCCCTCCACTTT
CASSESGTGVSPLHF
>-|TRBV30|-|TRBJ1-3
TGTGCCTGGAGTGTACTCTCTGGAAACACCATATATTTT
CAWSVLSGNTIYF
>-|TRBV2|few|TRBJ2-1
TGTGCCAGCAGTGACTCGATAAGAAGAGAGTTCTTC
CASSDSIRREFF
>-|TRBV30|-|TRBJ1-2
TGTGCCTCCCGAGGTCCTAACTATGGCTACACCTTC
CASRGPNYGYTF
>TRBD2|TRBV5-4|few|TRBJ2-2
TGTGCCAGCAGCTTGTCCGCCGGGACTAGCGTTTCCGGGGAGCTGTTTTTT
CASSLSAGTSVSGELFF
>-|TRBV29-1|-|TRBJ2-5
TGCAGCGCTACCGGACGCAGAGGGCAAGAGACCCAGTACTTC
CSATGRRGQETQYF
>TRBD2|TRBV15|-|TRBJ2-5
TGTGCCACCAGCAGAGACCATAGCGGGGGAGAGACCCAGTACTTC
CATSRDHSGGETQYF
>-|TRBV29-1|-|TRBJ2-4
TGCAGCGTTGATACAGGGCGAGACATTCAGTACTTC
CSVDTGRDIQYF
>-|TRBV7-7|-|TRBJ2-2
TGTGCTAGCAGCCTTGAGGGGATCGCTACCGGGGAGCTGTTTTTT
CASSLEGIATGELFF
>-|TRBV7-2|-|TRBJ1-4
TGTGCCAGCAGCTCGTCCGCAACTAATGAAAAACTGTTTTTT
CASSSSATNEKLFF
>-|TRBV30|-|TRBJ1-2
TGTGCCTGGAGTGTACGCAGGACACCAACACACTATGGCTACACCTTC
CAWSVRRTPTHYGYTF
>-|TRBV7-3|-|TRBJ2-3
TGTGCCAGCAGCTTAAACCCTGGGGCAGATACGCAGTATTTT
CASSLNPGADTQYF
>TRBD1|TRBV4-1|-|TRBJ2-7
TGCGCCAGCAGCCAAGCACCCGGGACAGGCCTATACGAGCAGTACTTC
CASSQAPGTGLYEQYF
>-|TRBV29-1|-|TRBJ2-5
TGCAGCGTCCGGGACCCGGGGGAGACCCAGTACTTC
CSVRDPGETQYF
>-|TRBV29-1|few|TRBJ1-2
TGCACCATTGGGAGGGGACCTAACTATGGCTACACCTTC
CTIGRGPNYGYTF
>-|TRBV28|-|TRBJ2-7
TGTGCCAGCAGTTTGCTCGTGGGGGGTGACTACGAGCAGTACTTC
CASSLLVGGDYEQYF
>TRBD1|TRBV4-3|once|TRBJ2-7
TGCGCCAGCAGCCAAGACCCCAGGGGGTGGTACGAGCAGTACTTC
CASSQDPRGWYEQYF
>-|TRBV11-1|-|TRBJ2-5
TGTGCCAGCAGCTTCGGGCTCCAAGAGGCCCAGTACTTC
CASSFGLQEAQYF
>TRBD1|TRBV11-2|-|TRBJ2-1
TGTGCCAGCAGCTTTGACAGGGTTGGAAATGAGCAGTTCTTC
CASSFDRVGNEQFF
>TRBD1|TRBV29-1|few|TRBJ1-2
TGCAGCGTTGAAACAGGGGTCTATGGCTACACCTTC
CSVETGVYGYTF
>TRBD1|TRBV11-2|once|TRBJ1-6
TGTGCCAGCAGCACCTGGACAGGGAGGAATTCACCCCTCCACTTT
CASSTWTGRNSPLHF
>TRBD1|TRBV5-4|-|TRBJ2-5
TGTGCCAGCAGCTTCATTACAGGGGGCGCAGAGACCCAGTACTTC
CASSFITGGAETQYF
>TRBD1|TRBV29-1|few|TRBJ2-7
TGCAGCGTGTACCGGGACAGATCCTACGAGCAGTACTTC
CSVYRDRSYEQYF
>-|TRBV25-1|-|TRBJ1-5
TGTGCCAGCAGTGAACAAGGGGCTAATAGCAATCAGCCCCAGCATTTT
CASSEQGANSNQPQHF
>-|TRBV14|-|TRBJ2-7
TGTGCCAGCAGCCTTTCCGGACAGACCTACGAGCAGTACTTC
CASSLSGQTYEQYF
>-|TRBV30|-|TRBJ2-5
TGTGCCTGGAGTGTACCCACAGGAGGTGGGGAGACCCAGTACTTC
CAWSVPTGGGETQYF
>TRBD1|TRBV30|-|TRBJ1-5
TGTGCCTGGAGTGTGGGGACAGCCCTGGGGCCCCAGCATTTT
CAWSVGTALGPQHF
>-|TRBV7-8|few|TRBJ2-1
TGTGCCAGCAGCTCCCTGACCGTTAATGAGCAGTTCTTC
CASSSLTVNEQFF
>-|TRBV30|-|TRBJ1-1
TGTGCCTGGGACAGCGGCTACCTGAACACTGAAGCTTTCTTT
CAWDSGYLNTEAFF
>-|TRBV29-1|few|TRBJ2-4
TGCAGCGTTGCGGTTAGGGGGGTGAACATTCAGTACTTC
CSVAVRGVNIQYF
>-|TRBV28|few|TRBJ1-1
TGTGCCAGCAGTTTAAAGAGTGAAGCTTTCTTT
CASSLKSEAFF
>TRBD1|TRBV9|-|TRBJ2-1
TGTGCCAGCAGCCGGCACGGACAGGGCGCGGGGAATGAGCAGTTCTTC
CASSRHGQGAGNEQFF
>TRBD2|TRBV7-2|once|TRBJ2-1
TGTGCCAGCACCCCCCCCGTGGCTAGCGGGGGGCCCCCGATCTTC
CASTPPVASGGPPIF
>-|TRBV4-3|-|TRBJ2-2
TGCGCCAGCAGCCAAGAACTGACAGGTGGGAGCGGGGAGCTGTTTTTT
CASSQELTGGSGELFF
>TRBD1|TRBV29-1|-|TRBJ1-1
TGCAGCGCCGGGGGACAGTCGAACACTGAAGCTTTCTTT
CSAGGQSNTEAFF
>TRBD1|TRBV18|-|TRBJ1-2
TGTGCCAGCTCACCTTCCGGGACAGGGGGCGACTATGGCTACACCTTC
CASSPSGTGGDYGYTF